These 2 T cell receptor beta chains originate from one sample sequenced in a study of T cell repertoires in cytomegalovirus infection (dated by TCRdb to about 2019). The listed sequencing device is Illumina HiSeq 1500. Through fastp at Q25 and MiXCR, TCRdb rebuilt clones from the public reads, retaining in-frame beta chains. Duplicate CDR3 protein sequences are folded into a single record with the most common DNA and genes. The sample contains over 250,000 distinct CDR3 sequences, about 26% of them found a single time. Of the sample, approximately 13% falls within the top ten clones. The sample taken for sequencing was PBMCs. All receptors derive from a human donor in good health (CMV status not recorded). Some clones in this sample may be carry-over from other donors' samples.

This chain connects TRBV20-1 to TRBJ2-6; possibly TRBD2 for D (5 bases). The CDR3 runs to 14 residues. V lost 3 bases, J lost 2 bases, and 8 bases lay in between. Germline lookup yields CDR1 DFQATT and CDR2 SNEGSKA (reference sequence). Written as DNA, the CDR3 is TGCAGTGCTAGGGCGGGTACTGGGGCCAACGTCCTGACTTTC. Its protein product is CSARAGTGANVLTF.

The rearrangement joins TRBV6-8 to TRBJ1-1, with 7 bases matching TRBD1. This CDR3 has 14 residues. J was trimmed by 7 bases and V by 5 bases; bases with no gene match: 10. Germline values: CDR1 MNHGY, CDR2 SAAAGT. CDR3: CASSPDRDRREAFF. The DNA for the CDR3 is TGTGCCAGCAGTCCCGACAGGGACCGACGTGAAGCTTTCTTT.